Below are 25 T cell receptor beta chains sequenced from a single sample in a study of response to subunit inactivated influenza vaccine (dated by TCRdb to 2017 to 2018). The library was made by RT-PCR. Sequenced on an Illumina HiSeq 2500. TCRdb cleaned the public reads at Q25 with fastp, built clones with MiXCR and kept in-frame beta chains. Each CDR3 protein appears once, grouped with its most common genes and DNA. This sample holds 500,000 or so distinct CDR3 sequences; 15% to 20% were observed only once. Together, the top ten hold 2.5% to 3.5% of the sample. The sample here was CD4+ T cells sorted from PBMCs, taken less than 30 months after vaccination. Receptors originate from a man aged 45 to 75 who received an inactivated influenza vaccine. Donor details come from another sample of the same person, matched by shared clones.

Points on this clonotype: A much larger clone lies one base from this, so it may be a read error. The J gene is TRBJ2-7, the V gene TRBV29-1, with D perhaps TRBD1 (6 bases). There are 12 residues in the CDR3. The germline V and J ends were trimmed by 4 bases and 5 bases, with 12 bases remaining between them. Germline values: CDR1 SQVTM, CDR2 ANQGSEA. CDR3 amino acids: CSVGAGANEQYF. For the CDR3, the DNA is TGCAGCGTTGGGGCAGGGGCCAACGAGCAGTACTTC.

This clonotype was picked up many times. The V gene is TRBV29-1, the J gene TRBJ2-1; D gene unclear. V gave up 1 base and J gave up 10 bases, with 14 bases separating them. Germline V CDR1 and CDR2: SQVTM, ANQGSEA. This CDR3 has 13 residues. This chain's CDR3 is CSVEVLTPSEQFF. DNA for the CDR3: TGCAGCGTTGAAGTACTGACCCCGAGCGAGCAGTTCTTC.

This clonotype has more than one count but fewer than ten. The CDR3: CASSQGYLISYNEQFF. The CDR3 bases are TGTGCCAGCAGCCAAGGGTACTTGATAAGCTACAATGAGCAGTTCTTC. This chain connects TRBV3-1 to TRBJ2-1; D unclear. V was trimmed by 1 base and J by 3 bases, leaving 13 bases between them. The CDR3 loop spans 16 amino acids. The germline V gene has CDR1 LGHDT and CDR2 YNNKEL (reference sequence).

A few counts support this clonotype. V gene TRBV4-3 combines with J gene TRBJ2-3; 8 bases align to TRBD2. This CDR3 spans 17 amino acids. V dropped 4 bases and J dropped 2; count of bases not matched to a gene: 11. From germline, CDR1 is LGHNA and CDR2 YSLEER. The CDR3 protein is CASSPRNWRGVTDTQYF. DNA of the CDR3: TGCGCCAGCAGCCCGAGAAACTGGCGGGGGGTCACAGATACGCAGTATTTT.

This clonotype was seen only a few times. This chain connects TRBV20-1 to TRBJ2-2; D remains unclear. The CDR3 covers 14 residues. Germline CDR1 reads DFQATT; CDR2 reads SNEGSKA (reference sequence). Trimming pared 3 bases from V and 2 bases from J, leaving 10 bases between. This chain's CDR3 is CSARRSENTGELFF. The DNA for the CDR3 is TGCAGTGCTAGGAGGTCGGAAAACACCGGGGAGCTGTTTTTT.

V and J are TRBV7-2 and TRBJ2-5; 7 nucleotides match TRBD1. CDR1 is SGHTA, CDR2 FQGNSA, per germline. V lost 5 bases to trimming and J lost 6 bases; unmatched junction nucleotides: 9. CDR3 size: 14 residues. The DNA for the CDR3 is TGTGCCAGCAGCCCTCGGACAGGCGTAAAGACCCAGTACTTC. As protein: CASSPRTGVKTQYF.

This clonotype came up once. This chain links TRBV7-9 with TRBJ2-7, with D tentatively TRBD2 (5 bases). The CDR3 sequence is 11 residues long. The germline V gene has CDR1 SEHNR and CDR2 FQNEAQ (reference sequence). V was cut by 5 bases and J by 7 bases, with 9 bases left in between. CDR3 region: CASSPLGEQYF. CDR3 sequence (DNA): TGTGCCAGCAGCCCACTAGGTGAGCAGTACTTC. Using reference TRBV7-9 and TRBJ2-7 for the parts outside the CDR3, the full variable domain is DTGVSQNPRHKITKRGQNVTFRCDPISEHNRLYWYRQTLGQGPEFLTYFQNEAQLEKSRLLSDRFSAERPKGSFSTLEIQRTEQGDSAMYLCASSPLGEQYFGPGTRLTVT.

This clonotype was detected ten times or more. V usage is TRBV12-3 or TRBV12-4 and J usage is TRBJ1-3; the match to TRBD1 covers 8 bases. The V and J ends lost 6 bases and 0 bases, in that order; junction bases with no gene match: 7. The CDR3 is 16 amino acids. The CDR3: CASRGTGQYSGNTIYF. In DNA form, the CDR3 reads TGTGCCAGCAGAGGGACAGGCCAATACTCTGGAAACACCATATATTTT.

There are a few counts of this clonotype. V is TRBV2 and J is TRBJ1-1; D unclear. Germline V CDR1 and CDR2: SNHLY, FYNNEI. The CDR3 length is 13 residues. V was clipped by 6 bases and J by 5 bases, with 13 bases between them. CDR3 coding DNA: TGTGCCAGCAGCACAGCCGCGGGGACTGAAGCTTTCTTT. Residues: CASSTAAGTEAFF.

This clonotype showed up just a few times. The DNA of the CDR3 is TGTGCCAGCATCGCCTTCCAGGGGGCTGGGGAGACCCAGTACTTC. Translation gives CASIAFQGAGETQYF. The V call is TRBV6-1, the J call TRBJ2-5, with 8 bases aligning to TRBD1. The CDR3 extends over 15 amino acids. The ends lost 7 bases at V and 5 bases at J; junction bases unmatched: 12. Germline loops: CDR1 MNHNS, CDR2 SASEGT.

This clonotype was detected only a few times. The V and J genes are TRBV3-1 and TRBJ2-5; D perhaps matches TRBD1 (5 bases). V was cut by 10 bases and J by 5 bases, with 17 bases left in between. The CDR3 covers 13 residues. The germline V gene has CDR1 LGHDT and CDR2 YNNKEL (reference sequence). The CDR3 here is CAIARGAGETQYF. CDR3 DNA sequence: TGTGCCATCGCGCGTGGGGCAGGCGAGACCCAGTACTTC.

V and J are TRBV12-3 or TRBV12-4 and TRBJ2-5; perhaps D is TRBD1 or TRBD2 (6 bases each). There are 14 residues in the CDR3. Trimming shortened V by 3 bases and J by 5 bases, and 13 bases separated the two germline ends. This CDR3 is CASSFSGAGETQYF. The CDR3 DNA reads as TGTGCCAGCAGTTTTTCGGGGGCGGGGGAGACCCAGTACTTC.

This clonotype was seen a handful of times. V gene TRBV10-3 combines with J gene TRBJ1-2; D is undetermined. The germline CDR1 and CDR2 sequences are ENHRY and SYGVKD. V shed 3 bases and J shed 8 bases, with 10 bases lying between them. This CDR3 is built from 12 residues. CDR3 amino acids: CAISDGGSGYTF. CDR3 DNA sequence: TGTGCCATCAGTGACGGCGGATCCGGCTACACCTTC.

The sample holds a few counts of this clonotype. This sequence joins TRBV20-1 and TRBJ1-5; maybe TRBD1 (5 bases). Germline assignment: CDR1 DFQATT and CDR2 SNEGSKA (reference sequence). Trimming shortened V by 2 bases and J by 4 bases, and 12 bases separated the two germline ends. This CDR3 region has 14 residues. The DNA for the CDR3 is TGCAGTGCTAGACGACCGGGACGGAATCAGCCCCAGCATTTT. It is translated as CSARRPGRNQPQHF.

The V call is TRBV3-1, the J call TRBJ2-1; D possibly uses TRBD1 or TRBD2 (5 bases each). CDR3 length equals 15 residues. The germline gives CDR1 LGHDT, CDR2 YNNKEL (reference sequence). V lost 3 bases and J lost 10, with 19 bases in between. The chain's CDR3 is CASSQDVGASREQFF. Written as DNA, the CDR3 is TGTGCCAGCAGCCAGGACGTCGGGGCCTCTAGGGAGCAGTTCTTC.

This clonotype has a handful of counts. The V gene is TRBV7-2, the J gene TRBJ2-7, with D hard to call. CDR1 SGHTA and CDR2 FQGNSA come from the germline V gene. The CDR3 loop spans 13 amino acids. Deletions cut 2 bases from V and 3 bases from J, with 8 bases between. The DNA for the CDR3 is TGTGCCAGCAGCTTATATCAGGACTACGAGCAGTACTTC. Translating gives CASSLYQDYEQYF.

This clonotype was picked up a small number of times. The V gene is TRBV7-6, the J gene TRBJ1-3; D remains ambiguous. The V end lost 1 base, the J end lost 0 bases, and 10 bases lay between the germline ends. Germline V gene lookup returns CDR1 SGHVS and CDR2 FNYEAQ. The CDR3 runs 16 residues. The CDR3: CASSLDWRSSGNTIYF. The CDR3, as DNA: TGTGCCAGCAGCTTAGATTGGCGGAGCTCTGGAAACACCATATATTTT.

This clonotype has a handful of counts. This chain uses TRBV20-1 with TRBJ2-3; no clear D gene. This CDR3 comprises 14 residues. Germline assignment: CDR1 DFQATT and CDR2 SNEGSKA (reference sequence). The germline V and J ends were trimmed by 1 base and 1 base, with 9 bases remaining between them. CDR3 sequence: CSARAPDGTDTQYF. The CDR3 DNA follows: TGCAGTGCTAGAGCCCCAGACGGCACAGATACGCAGTATTTT.

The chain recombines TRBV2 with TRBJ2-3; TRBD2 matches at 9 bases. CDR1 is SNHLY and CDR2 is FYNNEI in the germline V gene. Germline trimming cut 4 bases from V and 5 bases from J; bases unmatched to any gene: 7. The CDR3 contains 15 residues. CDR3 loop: CASSGGGRAVDTQYF. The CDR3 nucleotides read TGTGCCAGCAGTGGAGGCGGGAGGGCCGTAGATACGCAGTATTTT.

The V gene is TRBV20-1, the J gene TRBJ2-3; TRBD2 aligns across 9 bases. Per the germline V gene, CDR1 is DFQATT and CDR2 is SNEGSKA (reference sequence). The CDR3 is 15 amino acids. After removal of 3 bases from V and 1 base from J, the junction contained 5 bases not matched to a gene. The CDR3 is CSASGRGGRTDTQYF. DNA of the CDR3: TGCAGTGCTAGTGGGCGGGGGGGCCGCACAGATACGCAGTATTTT.

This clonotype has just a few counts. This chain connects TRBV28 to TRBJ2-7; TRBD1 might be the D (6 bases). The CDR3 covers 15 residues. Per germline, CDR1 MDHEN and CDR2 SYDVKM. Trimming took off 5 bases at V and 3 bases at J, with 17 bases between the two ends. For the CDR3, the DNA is TGTGCCAGCAGTACGGTTTCGGACAGCAACTACGAGCAGTACTTC. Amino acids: CASSTVSDSNYEQYF.

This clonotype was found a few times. CDR3: CASSSSGQGTDTQYF. The CDR3 DNA sequence: TGTGCCAGCTCATCTTCAGGACAGGGCACAGATACGCAGTATTTT. The V gene is TRBV18, the J gene TRBJ2-3; TRBD1 matches at 7 bases. The germline gives CDR1 KGHSH, CDR2 LQKENI. V lost 5 bases, J lost 1 base, and 6 bases stayed unmatched. The CDR3 runs 15 residues.

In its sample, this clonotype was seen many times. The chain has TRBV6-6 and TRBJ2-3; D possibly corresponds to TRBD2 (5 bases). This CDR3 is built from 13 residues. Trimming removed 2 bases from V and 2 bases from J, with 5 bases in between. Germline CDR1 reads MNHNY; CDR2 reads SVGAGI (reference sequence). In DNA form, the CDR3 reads TGTGCCAGCAGTTACCTAGCCACAGATACGCAGTATTTT. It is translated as CASSYLATDTQYF.

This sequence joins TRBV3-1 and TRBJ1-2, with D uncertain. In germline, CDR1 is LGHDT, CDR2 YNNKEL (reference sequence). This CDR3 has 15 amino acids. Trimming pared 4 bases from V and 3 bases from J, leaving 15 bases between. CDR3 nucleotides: TGTGCCAGCAGCCGGTACGCTGAAGGCTACTATGGCTACACCTTC. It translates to CASSRYAEGYYGYTF.

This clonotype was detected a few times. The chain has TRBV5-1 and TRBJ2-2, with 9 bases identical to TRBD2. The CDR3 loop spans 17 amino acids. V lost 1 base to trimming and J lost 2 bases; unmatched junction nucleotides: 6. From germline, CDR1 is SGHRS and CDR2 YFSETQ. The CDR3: CASSLQLAGVNTGELFF. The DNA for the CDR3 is TGCGCCAGCAGCTTGCAGTTAGCGGGAGTTAACACCGGGGAGCTGTTTTTT.